These T cell receptor beta chains were read from a single sample in a study of shared clonotypes between healthy human individuals. The protocol was immunoSEQ multiplex PCR, while the TCRdb copy is restricted to in-frame clones and leaves out a portion. Of millions of clones in the sample, 85% to 95% are singletons; the top ten hold under 0.15%. Sequences were obtained from naive CD4+ T cells sorted from blood. Receptors were obtained from a man younger than 35 in good health. CDR3s include the opening cysteine and the closing phenylalanine or tryptophan. A D gene is named only where the DNA matches it firmly. A clone size is listed for some rows: how often the clone was seen (once, few, many), or a class if it is expanded.

clone size: .
J gene: TRBJ1-1
D gene: .
V gene: TRBV18
CDR3 protein: CASSPQLNTEAFF
CDR3 DNA: TGTGCCAGCTCACCGCAGCTGAACACTGAAGCTTTCTTT

clone size: .
J gene: TRBJ1-1
D gene: .
V gene: TRBV28
CDR3 protein: CASGQLWSQNTEAFF
CDR3 DNA: TGTGCCAGCGGTCAACTCTGGAGCCAGAACACTGAAGCTTTCTTT

clone size: .
J gene: TRBJ2-4
D gene: .
V gene: TRBV11-2
CDR3 protein: CASSVKRGQTNIQYF
CDR3 DNA: TGTGCCAGCAGCGTGAAGCGGGGACAAACGAACATTCAGTACTTC

clone size: .
J gene: TRBJ2-4
D gene: TRBD1
V gene: TRBV27
CDR3 protein: CASSFEGARNIQYF
CDR3 DNA: TGTGCCAGCAGTTTTGAGGGGGCGCGGAACATTCAGTACTTC

clone size: once
J gene: TRBJ2-3
D gene: TRBD2
V gene: TRBV2
CDR3 protein: CASSGLVTRTDTQYF
CDR3 DNA: TGTGCCAGCAGCGGACTAGTAACTCGCACAGATACGCAGTATTTT

clone size: .
J gene: TRBJ1-1
D gene: .
V gene: TRBV7-9
CDR3 protein: CASSLGAKNTEAFF
CDR3 DNA: TGTGCCAGCAGCTTAGGGGCTAAGAACACTGAAGCTTTCTTT

clone size: .
J gene: TRBJ2-5
D gene: TRBD1
V gene: TRBV2
CDR3 protein: CASGQAQETQYF
CDR3 DNA: TGTGCCAGCGGACAGGCCCAAGAGACCCAGTACTTC

clone size: .
J gene: TRBJ2-5
D gene: TRBD2
V gene: TRBV11-2
CDR3 protein: CASSTSGTRGETQYF
CDR3 DNA: TGTGCCAGCAGCACGTCCGGGACTAGAGGCGAGACCCAGTACTTC

clone size: .
J gene: TRBJ2-3
D gene: .
V gene: TRBV18
CDR3 protein: CASSPITTDTQYF
CDR3 DNA: TGTGCCAGCTCCCCCATAACAACAGATACGCAGTATTTT

clone size: .
J gene: TRBJ2-1
D gene: .
V gene: TRBV2
CDR3 protein: CASKTSAYNEQFF
CDR3 DNA: TGTGCCAGCAAAACTTCCGCCTACAATGAGCAGTTCTTC

clone size: .
J gene: TRBJ1-1
D gene: .
V gene: TRBV4-1
CDR3 protein: CASSQRMNTEAFF
CDR3 DNA: TGCGCCAGCAGCCAACGGATGAACACTGAAGCTTTCTTT

clone size: .
J gene: TRBJ2-7
D gene: TRBD2
V gene: TRBV7-9
CDR3 protein: CASSLDGSGRAYEQYF
CDR3 DNA: TGTGCCAGCAGCTTAGACGGTAGCGGGAGGGCCTACGAGCAGTACTTC

clone size: .
J gene: TRBJ2-5
D gene: TRBD2
V gene: TRBV10-3
CDR3 protein: CAISNLLAGGLKGTQYF
CDR3 DNA: TGTGCCATCAGTAATCTGTTGGCGGGGGGGCTTAAGGGGACCCAGTACTTC

clone size: .
J gene: TRBJ2-1
D gene: TRBD2
V gene: TRBV7-9
CDR3 protein: CASSSRWTSGVYNEQFF
CDR3 DNA: TGTGCCAGCAGCTCCCGATGGACTAGCGGGGTCTACAATGAGCAGTTCTTC

clone size: .
J gene: TRBJ2-7
D gene: .
V gene: TRBV10-3
CDR3 protein: CAISESVTEGQYF
CDR3 DNA: TGTGCCATCAGTGAGTCGGTTACAGAGGGGCAGTACTTC

clone size: .
J gene: TRBJ1-1
D gene: TRBD1
V gene: TRBV5-5
CDR3 protein: CASSMADRDHTEAFF
CDR3 DNA: TGTGCCAGCAGCATGGCGGACAGGGACCACACTGAAGCTTTCTTT

clone size: .
J gene: TRBJ1-3
D gene: TRBD1
V gene: TRBV28
CDR3 protein: CASSLPRGGGGNTIYF
CDR3 DNA: TGTGCCAGCAGTTTGCCCCGAGGAGGGGGCGGAAACACCATATATTTT

clone size: .
J gene: TRBJ2-7
D gene: .
V gene: TRBV5-6
CDR3 protein: CASSFSTYEQYF
CDR3 DNA: TGCGCCAGCAGCTTCTCAACCTACGAGCAGTACTTC

clone size: once
J gene: TRBJ1-3
D gene: .
V gene: TRBV5-4
CDR3 protein: CASSIPGSGNTIYF
CDR3 DNA: TGTGCCAGCAGCATACCAGGCTCTGGAAACACCATATATTTT

clone size: .
J gene: TRBJ2-5
D gene: .
V gene: TRBV7-9
CDR3 protein: CASSKLQGGETQYF
CDR3 DNA: TGTGCCAGCTCCAAACTCCAGGGAGGCGAGACCCAGTACTTC

clone size: many
J gene: TRBJ2-2
D gene: .
V gene: TRBV30
CDR3 protein: CAWRVTSAPGELFF
CDR3 DNA: TGTGCCTGGAGGGTAACGTCGGCGCCCGGGGAGCTGTTTTTT

clone size: .
J gene: TRBJ2-7
D gene: TRBD1
V gene: TRBV7-2
CDR3 protein: CASSLAPDRSYEQYF
CDR3 DNA: TGTGCCAGCAGCTTAGCTCCGGACAGGTCCTACGAGCAGTACTTC

clone size: .
J gene: TRBJ2-7
D gene: .
V gene: TRBV18
CDR3 protein: CASSPNGLLSLNKYEQYF
CDR3 DNA: TGTGCCAGCTCACCAAACGGGCTCCTCTCCCTAAATAAATACGAGCAGTACTTC

clone size: .
J gene: TRBJ2-2
D gene: .
V gene: TRBV7-8
CDR3 protein: CASSLGGLYTTGELFF
CDR3 DNA: TGTGCCAGCAGCCTAGGAGGACTCTACACCACCGGGGAGCTGTTTTTT

clone size: .
J gene: TRBJ2-2
D gene: TRBD2
V gene: TRBV10-3
CDR3 protein: CAISSRTSGSLNTGELFF
CDR3 DNA: TGTGCCATCAGTTCCCGGACTAGCGGCAGTCTTAACACCGGGGAGCTGTTTTTT

clone size: .
J gene: TRBJ1-3
D gene: TRBD1
V gene: TRBV7-9
CDR3 protein: CASSRQGYDTIYF
CDR3 DNA: TGTGCCAGCAGCAGACAGGGGTATGACACCATATATTTT

clone size: .
J gene: TRBJ2-7
D gene: .
V gene: TRBV10-1
CDR3 protein: CASSERMGAGYEQYF
CDR3 DNA: TGCGCCAGCAGTGAAAGGATGGGAGCCGGATACGAGCAGTACTTC

clone size: .
J gene: TRBJ2-3
D gene: .
V gene: TRBV5-1
CDR3 protein: CASSLEGRADTQYF
CDR3 DNA: TGCGCCAGCAGCTTGGAGGGTAGGGCAGATACGCAGTATTTT

clone size: .
J gene: TRBJ1-4
D gene: .
V gene: TRBV30
CDR3 protein: CAWNPGRLNEKLFF
CDR3 DNA: TGTGCCTGGAACCCCGGCAGGCTGAATGAAAAACTGTTTTTT

clone size: .
J gene: TRBJ1-3
D gene: .
V gene: TRBV2
CDR3 protein: CASSERQWEGNTIYF
CDR3 DNA: TGTGCCAGCAGTGAAAGACAGTGGGAGGGAAACACCATATATTTT

clone size: few
J gene: TRBJ2-3
D gene: TRBD2
V gene: TRBV7-2
CDR3 protein: CASSPGLAGPTDTQYF
CDR3 DNA: TGTGCCAGCAGCCCGGGACTAGCGGGGCCCACAGATACGCAGTATTTT

clone size: .
J gene: TRBJ2-5
D gene: .
V gene: TRBV2
CDR3 protein: CASSEAGGAETQYF
CDR3 DNA: TGTGCCAGCAGTGAAGCGGGGGGAGCAGAGACCCAGTACTTC

clone size: .
J gene: TRBJ2-2
D gene: TRBD2
V gene: TRBV15
CDR3 protein: CATSSGTSGRYTGELFF
CDR3 DNA: TGTGCCACCAGCAGCGGGACTAGCGGGAGATACACCGGGGAGCTGTTTTTT

clone size: .
J gene: TRBJ2-3
D gene: .
V gene: TRBV19
CDR3 protein: CASLVADTQYF
CDR3 DNA: TGTGCCAGCTTAGTTGCAGATACGCAGTATTTT

clone size: .
J gene: TRBJ2-7
D gene: .
V gene: TRBV5-4
CDR3 protein: CASSRVGGEQYF
CDR3 DNA: TGTGCCAGCAGCCGGGTGGGAGGCGAGCAGTACTTC

clone size: .
J gene: TRBJ2-7
D gene: .
V gene: TRBV6-1
CDR3 protein: CASSTRDEQYF
CDR3 DNA: TGTGCCAGCAGTACCAGAGACGAGCAGTACTTC

clone size: .
J gene: TRBJ1-3
D gene: .
V gene: TRBV18
CDR3 protein: CASSPALGSDSGNTIYF
CDR3 DNA: TGTGCCAGCTCACCGGCGCTGGGATCTGACTCTGGAAACACCATATATTTT

clone size: .
J gene: TRBJ2-1
D gene: TRBD2
V gene: TRBV19
CDR3 protein: CASSPGLAGGPSYNEQFF
CDR3 DNA: TGTGCCAGTAGTCCCGGACTAGCGGGGGGCCCTTCCTACAATGAGCAGTTCTTC

clone size: .
J gene: TRBJ1-6
D gene: .
V gene: TRBV5-1
CDR3 protein: CASSLVENSPLHF
CDR3 DNA: TGCGCCAGCAGTTTGGTGGAGAATTCACCCCTCCACTTT

clone size: once
J gene: TRBJ2-7
D gene: .
V gene: TRBV9
CDR3 protein: CASSVGRNSYEQYF
CDR3 DNA: TGTGCCAGCAGCGTTGGGCGGAACTCCTACGAGCAGTACTTC

clone size: .
J gene: TRBJ1-1
D gene: TRBD1
V gene: TRBV30
CDR3 protein: CAWGRGQVTEAFF
CDR3 DNA: TGTGCCTGGGGCAGGGGGCAAGTTACTGAAGCTTTCTTT

clone size: .
J gene: TRBJ2-7
D gene: .
V gene: TRBV9
CDR3 protein: CASSPREQYF
CDR3 DNA: TGTGCCAGCAGCCCTAGGGAGCAGTACTTC

clone size: .
J gene: TRBJ2-1
D gene: .
V gene: TRBV7-2
CDR3 protein: CASSLGLATYNEQFF
CDR3 DNA: TGTGCCAGCAGCTTAGGTCTAGCGACCTACAATGAGCAGTTCTTC

clone size: .
J gene: TRBJ2-1
D gene: .
V gene: TRBV30
CDR3 protein: CAWNGLEAKNEQFF
CDR3 DNA: TGTGCCTGGAATGGTCTGGAGGCTAAGAATGAGCAGTTCTTC

clone size: .
J gene: TRBJ2-7
D gene: .
V gene: TRBV11-2
CDR3 protein: CASSVSATYEQYF
CDR3 DNA: TGTGCCAGCAGCGTTTCGGCTACCTACGAGCAGTACTTC

clone size: .
J gene: TRBJ2-7
D gene: TRBD2
V gene: TRBV28
CDR3 protein: CASAASGETSYEQYF
CDR3 DNA: TGTGCCAGCGCGGCTAGCGGAGAAACCTCCTACGAGCAGTACTTC

clone size: .
J gene: TRBJ2-5
D gene: TRBD1
V gene: TRBV18
CDR3 protein: CASSAQGAKGETQYF
CDR3 DNA: TGTGCCAGCTCGGCACAGGGGGCGAAGGGAGAGACCCAGTACTTC

clone size: .
J gene: TRBJ2-7
D gene: .
V gene: TRBV7-2
CDR3 protein: CASSCVLDLGCIFYEQYF
CDR3 DNA: TGTGCCAGCAGTTGCGTCTTGGATCTGGGTTGTATTTTCTACGAGCAGTACTTC

clone size: .
J gene: TRBJ2-3
D gene: .
V gene: TRBV6-5
CDR3 protein: CASTNGDTQYF
CDR3 DNA: TGTGCCAGCACAAACGGAGATACGCAGTATTTT

clone size: .
J gene: TRBJ2-7
D gene: .
V gene: TRBV11-3
CDR3 protein: CASSLGPPPAGPRYEQYF
CDR3 DNA: TGTGCCAGCAGCTTAGGTCCTCCTCCAGCCGGGCCCCGCTACGAGCAGTACTTC